This T cell receptor (beta chain) stems from a study of cytomegalovirus exposure and HLA in healthy donors. Trimming cost V 2 bases and J 1 base; bases outside gene matches: 2. Germline CDR1 is SGHDT and CDR2 is YYEEEE. CDR3 size: 14 residues. The primer mix had 60 Vbeta and 13 Jbeta primers. Clones were read by immunoSEQ multiplex PCR, and TCRdb kept only the in-frame ones, dropping some. The sample includes about 180,000 clones, more than 80% seen only once; the top ten take around 4.9%. The TCR sequence derives from a man in his late teens or twenties in good health and CMV-seronegative. The chain has TRBV5-6 and TRBJ1-1; 7 bases align to TRBD1. The specimen was PBMCs. CDR3 sequence reads: CASSFWDRNTEAFF. The DNA for the CDR3 is TGTGCCAGCAGCTTTTGGGACAGGAACACTGAAGCTTTCTTT.